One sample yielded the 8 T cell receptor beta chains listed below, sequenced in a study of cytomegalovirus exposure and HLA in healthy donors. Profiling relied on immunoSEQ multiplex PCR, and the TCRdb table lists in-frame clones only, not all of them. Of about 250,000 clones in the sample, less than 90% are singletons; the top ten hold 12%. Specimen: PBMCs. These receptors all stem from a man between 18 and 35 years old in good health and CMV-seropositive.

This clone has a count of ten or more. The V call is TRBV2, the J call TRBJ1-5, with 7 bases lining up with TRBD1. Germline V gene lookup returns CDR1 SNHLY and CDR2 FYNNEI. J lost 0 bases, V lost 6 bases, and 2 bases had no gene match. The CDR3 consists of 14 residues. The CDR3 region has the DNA TGTGCCAGCAGGACAGGGCTTAGCAATCAGCCCCAGCATTTT. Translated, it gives CASRTGLSNQPQHF.

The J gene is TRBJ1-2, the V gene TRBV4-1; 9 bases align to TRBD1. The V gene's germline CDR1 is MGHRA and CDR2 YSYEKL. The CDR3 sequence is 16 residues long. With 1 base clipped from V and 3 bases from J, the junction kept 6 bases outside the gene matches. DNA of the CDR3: TGCGCCAGCAGCCAAGTGGCGGGACAGGGTTACTATGGCTACACCTTC. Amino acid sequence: CASSQVAGQGYYGYTF.

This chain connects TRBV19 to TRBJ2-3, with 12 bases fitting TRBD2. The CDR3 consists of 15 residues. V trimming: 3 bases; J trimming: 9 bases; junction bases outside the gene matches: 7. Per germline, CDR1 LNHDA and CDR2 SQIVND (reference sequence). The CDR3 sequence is CASSIPRTSGNTQYF. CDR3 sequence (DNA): TGTGCCAGTAGTATCCCCCGGACTAGCGGGAACACGCAGTATTTT.

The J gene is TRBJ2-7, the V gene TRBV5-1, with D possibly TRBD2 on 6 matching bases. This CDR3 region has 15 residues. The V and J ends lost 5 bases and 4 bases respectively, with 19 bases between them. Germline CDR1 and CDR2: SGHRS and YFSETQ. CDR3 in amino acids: CASRPTLLAEYEQYF. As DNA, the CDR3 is TGCGCCAGCAGGCCCACTTTACTAGCAGAGTACGAGCAGTACTTC.

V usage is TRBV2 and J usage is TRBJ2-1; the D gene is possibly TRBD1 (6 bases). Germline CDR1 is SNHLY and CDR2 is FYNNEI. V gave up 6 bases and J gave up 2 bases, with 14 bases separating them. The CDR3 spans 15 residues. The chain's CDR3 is CASRENREAYNEQFF. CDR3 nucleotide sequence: TGTGCCAGCAGGGAGAACAGGGAAGCCTACAATGAGCAGTTCTTC.

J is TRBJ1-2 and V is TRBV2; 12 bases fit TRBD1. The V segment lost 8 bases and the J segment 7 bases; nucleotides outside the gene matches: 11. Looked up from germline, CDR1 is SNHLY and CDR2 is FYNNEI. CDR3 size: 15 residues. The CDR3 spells CASGFGTGGSFGYTF. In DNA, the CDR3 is TGTGCCAGCGGGTTCGGGACAGGGGGCTCGTTTGGCTACACCTTC.

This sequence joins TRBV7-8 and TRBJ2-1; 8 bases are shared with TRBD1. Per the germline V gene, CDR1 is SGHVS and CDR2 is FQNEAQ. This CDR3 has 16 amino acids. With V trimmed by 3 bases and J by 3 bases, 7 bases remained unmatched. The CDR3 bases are TGTGCCAGCAGCTTTAACAGGGGGTCTAACTACAATGAGCAGTTCTTC. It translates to CASSFNRGSNYNEQFF.

CDR3 residues: CASSLHLGRGYEQYF. CDR3 sequence (DNA): TGTGCCAGCAGTTTACACCTAGGCAGGGGCTACGAGCAGTACTTC. The genes are TRBV28 and TRBJ2-7, with a weak D call TRBD1 (6 bases). Trimming shortened V by 2 bases and J by 3 bases, and 14 bases separated the two germline ends. This CDR3 has 15 amino acids. The germline V gene has CDR1 MDHEN and CDR2 SYDVKM.